The 5 T cell receptor beta chains reported below all come from one sample, sequenced in a study of blood T cell repertoires in COVID-19. The protocol was immunoSEQ multiplex PCR, while the TCRdb copy is restricted to in-frame clones and leaves out a portion. The sample contains about 210,000 clones, approximately 78% of which appear only once. Sequences were obtained from peripheral blood. The receptor set was obtained from a woman in her forties with acute or convalescent COVID-19.

The chain uses TRBV5-1 and TRBJ2-6; TRBD2 might be the D (5 bases). The V end lost 4 bases, the J end lost 4 bases, and 15 bases lay between the germline ends. CDR3 length: 16 amino acids. From germline, CDR1 is SGHRS and CDR2 YFSETQ. The CDR3 DNA reads TGCGCCAGCAGCAAAGATAGTCTAGCCGGGGCCAACGTCCTGACTTTC. It encodes CASSKDSLAGANVLTF.

V gene TRBV6-2 or TRBV6-3 combines with J gene TRBJ2-3, with TRBD2 matching over 10 bases. With V trimmed by 2 bases and J by 4 bases, 0 bases remained unmatched. The CDR3 covers 14 residues. CDR1 and CDR2 from the germline V gene are MNHEY and SVGEGT. The CDR3 DNA is TGTGCCAGCAGTTACGGGACTAGCGCAGATACGCAGTATTTT. Its translation is CASSYGTSADTQYF.

The chain is built from TRBV5-1 and TRBJ1-1; a possible D gene is TRBD1 (5 bases). Trimming left V 4 bases short and J 4 bases short, with 14 bases between. CDR3 size: 14 residues. CDR1 is SGHRS, CDR2 YFSETQ, per germline. The CDR3 reads CASSPPGGGTEAFF. The CDR3 DNA is TGCGCCAGCAGCCCCCCGGGGGGTGGCACTGAAGCTTTCTTT. Filled out from reference TRBV5-1 and TRBJ1-1, the complete variable domain reads KAGVTQTPRYLIKTRGQQVTLSCSPISGHRSVSWYQQTPGQGLQFLFEYFSETQRNKGNFPGRFSGRQFSNSRSEMNVSTLELGDSALYLCASSPPGGGTEAFFGQGTRLTVV.

This chain joins TRBV6-4 and TRBJ1-5, with D maybe TRBD1 (5 bases). Germline V gene data show CDR1 as MRHNA and CDR2 as SNTAGT. V dropped 3 bases and J dropped 6 bases, with 15 bases sitting between them. The CDR3 is 15 residues long. CDR3 region: CASSEGGQGGQPQHF. The CDR3 bases are TGTGCCAGCAGTGAAGGAGGGCAGGGAGGTCAGCCCCAGCATTTT.

This clone was seen more than once but under ten times. This chain links TRBV7-2 with TRBJ2-1; 8 nucleotides agree with TRBD2. Germline CDR1 reads SGHTA; CDR2 reads FQGNSA. CDR3 length equals 13 residues. The J segment lost 6 bases and the V segment lost 3 bases, leaving 1 base of the junction unmatched. CDR3 region: CASSFSGSNEQFF. CDR3 sequence (DNA): TGTGCCAGCAGCTTCAGCGGGAGCAATGAGCAGTTCTTC.